This paragraph covers one TCR beta chain sequence. Unique molecular identifiers were affixed to single, distinct cDNA molecules. TCRdb re-derived calls from the 5' RACE reads in MiXCR, one entry per CDR3 protein. The sample lists about 80,000 distinct CDR3 sequences, 9% to 14% occurring once. The data were taken from a study of early T cells in non-severe SARS-CoV-2 infection. Overall study context: Sequencing targeted bulk RNA from unsorted whole blood, leaving chains unpaired.

V lost 2 bases, J lost 8 bases, and 10 bases lay in between. The germline CDR1 and CDR2 sequences are MNHNS and SASEGT. The CDR3 length is 13 residues. This receptor was identified in an adult who was a healthcare worker with PCR-confirmed SARS-CoV-2 infection or an uninfected control (not recorded which). The sequencing sample was made of whole blood. The rearrangement joins TRBV6-1 to TRBJ2-1; no firm D call. The CDR3 region is CASSEMRSYEQFF. The CDR3, as DNA: TGTGCCAGCAGTGAAATGCGGTCCTATGAGCAGTTCTTC.